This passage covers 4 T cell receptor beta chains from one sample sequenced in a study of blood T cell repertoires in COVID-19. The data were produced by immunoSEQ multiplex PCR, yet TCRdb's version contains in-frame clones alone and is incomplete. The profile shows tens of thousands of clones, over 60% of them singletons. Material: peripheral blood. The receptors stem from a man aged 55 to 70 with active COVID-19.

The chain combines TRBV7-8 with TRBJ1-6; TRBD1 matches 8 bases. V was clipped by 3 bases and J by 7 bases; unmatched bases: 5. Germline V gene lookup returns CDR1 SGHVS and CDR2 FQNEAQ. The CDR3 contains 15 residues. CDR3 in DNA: TGTGCCAGCAGCTTTCAACAGGGGGGCAATTCACCCCTCCACTTT. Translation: CASSFQQGGNSPLHF.

CDR3 sequence: CASRSSFGGTNTGELFF. DNA for the CDR3: TGTGCCAGCAGATCCTCATTCGGGGGAACGAACACCGGGGAGCTGTTTTTT. This chain uses TRBV11-2 with TRBJ2-2; D perhaps matches TRBD2 (6 bases). Germline loops: CDR1 SGHAT, CDR2 FQNNGV. This CDR3 contains 17 residues. Trimming left V 6 bases short and J 0 bases short, with 17 bases between.

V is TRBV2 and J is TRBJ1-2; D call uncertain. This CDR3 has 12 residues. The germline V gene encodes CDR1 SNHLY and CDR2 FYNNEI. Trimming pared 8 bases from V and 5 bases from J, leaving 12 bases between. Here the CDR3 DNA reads TGTGCCAGCGTAGAAAGGGAGTATGGCTACACCTTC. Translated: CASVEREYGYTF.

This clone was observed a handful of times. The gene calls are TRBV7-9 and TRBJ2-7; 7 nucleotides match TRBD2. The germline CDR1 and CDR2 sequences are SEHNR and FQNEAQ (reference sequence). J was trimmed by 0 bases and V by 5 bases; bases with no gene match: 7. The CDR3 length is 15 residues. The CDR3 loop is CASSPRGVSSYEQYF. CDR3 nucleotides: TGTGCCAGCAGCCCACGGGGGGTGAGCTCCTACGAGCAGTACTTC.